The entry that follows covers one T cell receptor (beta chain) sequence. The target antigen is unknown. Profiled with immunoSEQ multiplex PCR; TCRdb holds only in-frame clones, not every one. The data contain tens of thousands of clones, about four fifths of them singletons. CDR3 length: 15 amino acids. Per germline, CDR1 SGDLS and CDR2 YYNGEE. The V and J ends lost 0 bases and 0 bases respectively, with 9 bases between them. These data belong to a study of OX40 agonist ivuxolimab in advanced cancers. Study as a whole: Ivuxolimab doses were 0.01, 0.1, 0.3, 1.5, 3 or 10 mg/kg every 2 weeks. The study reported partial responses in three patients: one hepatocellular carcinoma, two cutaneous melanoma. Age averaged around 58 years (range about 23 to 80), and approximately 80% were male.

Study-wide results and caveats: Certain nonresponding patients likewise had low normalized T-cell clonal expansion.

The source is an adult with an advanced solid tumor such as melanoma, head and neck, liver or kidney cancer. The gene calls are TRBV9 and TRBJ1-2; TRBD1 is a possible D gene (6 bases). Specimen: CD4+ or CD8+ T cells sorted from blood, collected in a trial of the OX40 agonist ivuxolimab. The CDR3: CASSVGTAPNYGYTF. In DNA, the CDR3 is TGTGCCAGCAGCGTAGGGACAGCCCCTAACTATGGCTACACCTTC. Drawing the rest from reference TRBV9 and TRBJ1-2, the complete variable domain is DSGVTQTPKHLITATGQRVTLRCSPRSGDLSVYWYQQSLDQGLQFLIQYYNGEERAKGNILERFSAQQFPDLHSELNLSSLELGDSALYFCASSVGTAPNYGYTFGSGTRLTVV.